The 15 T cell receptor beta chains in this list originate from one sample, sequenced in a study of blood T cell repertoires in COVID-19. Assay: immunoSEQ multiplex PCR; the TCRdb copy retains only in-frame clones and omits some. The table records over 60,000 clones, roughly 80% of them present only once. Sequences were obtained from peripheral blood. The receptors originated from a human donor in a cohort sampled during active COVID-19.

The CDR3 protein is CASSSRLAGDLYEQYF. CDR3 sequence (DNA): TGTGCCAGCAGTTCCAGACTAGCGGGGGATCTCTACGAGCAGTACTTC. This chain joins TRBV27 and TRBJ2-7; 12 bases line up with TRBD2. J lost 3 bases, V lost 4 bases, and 7 bases had no gene match. Germline values: CDR1 MNHEY, CDR2 SMNVEV (reference sequence). The CDR3 contains 16 residues.

The chain has TRBV29-1 and TRBJ2-7, with a possible D match to TRBD1 (6 bases). The CDR3 has 12 residues. Between the trimmed V and J ends, which lost 2 bases and 2 bases, there was a span of 7 bases. Germline V CDR1 and CDR2: SQVTM, ANQGSEA. For the CDR3, the DNA is TGCAGCGTTGAATGGGGGCCCTACGAGCAGTACTTC. Translated, it gives CSVEWGPYEQYF.

The chain links TRBV18 to TRBJ2-7; perhaps TRBD1 as D (6 bases). The CDR3 length is 14 residues. The V end lost 3 bases, the J end lost 6 bases, and 15 bases lay between the germline ends. Germline V gene lookup returns CDR1 KGHSH and CDR2 LQKENI. CDR3 sequence (DNA): TGTGCCAGCTCACCGGTGCAGGGGATCTCCGAGCAGTACTTC. It specifies CASSPVQGISEQYF.

DNA of the CDR3: TGTGCCAGCAGCTTAGCTCGAGCGGGGGGGACAGATACGCAGTATTTT. Its protein is CASSLARAGGTDTQYF. V usage is TRBV7-6 and J usage is TRBJ2-3; 10 bases agree with TRBD2. V trimming: 0 bases; J trimming: 3 bases; junction bases outside the gene matches: 3. The germline gives CDR1 SGHVS, CDR2 FNYEAQ. The CDR3 sequence is 16 residues long.

This clone occurred a few times. The chain couples TRBV6-5 to TRBJ1-2; TRBD1 agrees at 9 bases. Looked up from germline, CDR1 is MNHEY and CDR2 is SVGAGI. This CDR3 has 15 amino acids. V was clipped by 7 bases and J by 4 bases; unmatched bases: 10. CDR3 loop: CASNSGTGFIYGYTF. In DNA form, the CDR3 reads TGTGCCAGCAACTCTGGGACAGGGTTTATCTATGGCTACACCTTC.

CDR3 coding DNA: TGTGCCAGCAGTTTACCCCGGACTAGCGAAATCACCGGGGAGCTGTTTTTT. As protein: CASSLPRTSEITGELFF. The chain combines TRBV28 with TRBJ2-2; 9 bases map to TRBD2. V shed 2 bases, J shed 4 bases, and the junction held 8 bases outside the gene matches. This CDR3 has 17 residues. Per germline, CDR1 MDHEN and CDR2 SYDVKM.

This clone was counted a few times. The V gene is TRBV28, the J gene TRBJ1-5; D unclear. The CDR3 runs to 12 residues. Germline assignment: CDR1 MDHEN and CDR2 SYDVKM. Trimming took 11 bases from V and 3 from J, leaving 11 bases between them. The DNA of the CDR3 is TGTGCCCTCGCCGGGATCAATCAGCCCCAGCATTTT. Translated: CALAGINQPQHF. Full variable domain (rest looked up from reference TRBV28 and TRBJ1-5): DVKVTQSSRYLVKRTGEKVFLECVQDMDHENMFWYRQDPGLGLRLIYFSYDVKMKEKGDIPEGYSVSREKKERFSLILESASTNQTSMYLCALAGINQPQHFGDGTRLSIL.

V and J are TRBV10-3 and TRBJ2-6; D may be TRBD2 (6 bases). Deletions cut 7 bases from V and 0 bases from J, with 13 bases between. CDR3 length: 16 amino acids. Germline CDR1 and CDR2: ENHRY and SYGVKD. The CDR3 coding sequence is TGTGCCATCACACCAGCGGGTAGCTCTGGGGCCAACGTCCTGACTTTC. This codes for CAITPAGSSGANVLTF.

This sequence joins TRBV5-4 and TRBJ2-5, with D possibly matching TRBD1 (5 bases). CDR3 length equals 15 residues. Germline-derived CDR1 and CDR2 are SGHNT and YYREEE (reference sequence). V was cut by 2 bases and J by 1 base, with 12 bases left in between. The CDR3 sequence is CASSLKGPGQETQYF. The CDR3 DNA follows: TGTGCCAGCAGCTTAAAGGGGCCCGGCCAAGAGACCCAGTACTTC.

This sequence joins TRBV2 and TRBJ1-3, with D possibly TRBD1 on 5 matching bases. The CDR3 spans 14 residues. Germline V CDR1 and CDR2: SNHLY, FYNNEI. Trimming cost V 4 bases and J 1 base, with 8 bases left between them. The CDR3 loop reads CASSGQLSGNTIYF. The CDR3 DNA is TGTGCCAGCAGTGGACAGCTATCTGGAAACACCATATATTTT.

This chain links TRBV12-3 or TRBV12-4 with TRBJ1-6; no definite D call. V was clipped by 4 bases and J by 10 bases, with 11 bases between them. This CDR3 contains 13 residues. CDR3 bases: TGTGCCAGCAGTTGGGAGGTTACCTCACCCCTCCACTTT. It specifies CASSWEVTSPLHF.

The count of this clone is one. The chain joins TRBV7-3 to TRBJ2-2, with D possibly TRBD1 on 6 matching bases. Trimming removed 4 bases from V and 6 bases from J, with 12 bases in between. The CDR3 loop spans 14 amino acids. Germline-derived CDR1 and CDR2 are SGHTA and FQGTGA. The CDR3 DNA reads TGTGCCAGCAGCTCTCAGGGGTGGGCCGGGGAGCTGTTTTTT. Translation gives CASSSQGWAGELFF.

This clone was observed a handful of times. This sequence joins TRBV2 and TRBJ1-1; TRBD1 might be the D (5 bases). V lost 4 bases, J lost 5 bases, and 11 bases lay in between. The CDR3 consists of 13 residues. From germline, CDR1 is SNHLY and CDR2 FYNNEI. The CDR3 DNA sequence: TGTGCCAGCAGTGGGGAACAGGAGACTGAAGCTTTCTTT. Protein sequence: CASSGEQETEAFF.

The V gene is TRBV4-1, the J gene TRBJ1-2, with 10 bases that match TRBD1. CDR1 is MGHRA and CDR2 is YSYEKL in the germline V gene. The J segment lost 4 bases and the V segment lost 4 bases, leaving 6 bases of the junction unmatched. The CDR3 consists of 15 residues. The CDR3 reads CASSRRTGGLYGYTF. The CDR3 DNA is TGCGCCAGCAGCCGACGGACAGGGGGACTCTATGGCTACACCTTC.

The chain employs TRBV11-1 and TRBJ1-4; 8 nucleotides agree with TRBD1. Germline V gene sequence: CDR1 SGHAT, CDR2 FQDESV (reference sequence). V lost 5 bases to trimming and J lost 7 bases; unmatched junction nucleotides: 12. This CDR3 is 16 amino acids long. Written as DNA, the CDR3 is TGTGCCAGCAGCCGCACATTCGACAGGGGCGGTGAAAAACTGTTTTTT. This translates into CASSRTFDRGGEKLFF.